The T cell receptor beta chain described here comes from a study of PD-1 blockade in classical Hodgkin lymphoma. About the research overall: Patients were administered nivolumab (3 mg/kg intravenously) every 2 weeks.

Deletions cut 0 bases from V and 0 bases from J, with 7 bases between. Germline CDR1 and CDR2: SGHDT and YYEEEE. This CDR3 region has 15 residues. The data were produced by immunoSEQ multiplex PCR, yet TCRdb's version contains in-frame clones alone and is incomplete. The sample has tens of thousands of clones, around 80% seen once; the top ten hold 35% to 50%. Broader study findings: Newly diagnosed patients had baseline TCR diversity that was reportedly lower than that of healthy donors. Significant TCR diversity gains by C4D1 occurred in CD4+ but not CD8+ cells.

As concerns this clone: Its antigen is not identified.

There was relapse after autologous stem cell transplantation in every patient, and there was variation in brentuximab vedotin exposure. Complete response, partial response or progressive disease was each patient's best response. The source was peripheral blood mononuclear cells (PBMCs), collected before the second cycle of nivolumab. J is TRBJ1-5 and V is TRBV5-6; the D is unclear. The sequence derives from a human donor with classical Hodgkin lymphoma. CDR3 protein: CASSLAGNSNQPQHF. The CDR3, as DNA: TGTGCCAGCAGCTTGGCCGGGAATAGCAATCAGCCCCAGCATTTT.